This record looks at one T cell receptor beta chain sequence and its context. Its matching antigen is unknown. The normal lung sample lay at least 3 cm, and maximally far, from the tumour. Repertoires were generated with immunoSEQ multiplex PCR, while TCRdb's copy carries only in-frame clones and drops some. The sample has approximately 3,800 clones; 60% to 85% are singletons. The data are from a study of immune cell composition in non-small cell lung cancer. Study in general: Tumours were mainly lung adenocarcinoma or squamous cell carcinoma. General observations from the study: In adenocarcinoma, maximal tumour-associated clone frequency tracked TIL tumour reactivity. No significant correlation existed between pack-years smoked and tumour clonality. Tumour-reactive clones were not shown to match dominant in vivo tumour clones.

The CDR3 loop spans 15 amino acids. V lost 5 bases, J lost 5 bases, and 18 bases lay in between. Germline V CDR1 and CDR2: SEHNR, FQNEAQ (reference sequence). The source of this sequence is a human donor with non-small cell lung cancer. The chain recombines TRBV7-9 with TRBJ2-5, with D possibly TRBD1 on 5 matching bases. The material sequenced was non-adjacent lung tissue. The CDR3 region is CASSHGGQGSETQYF. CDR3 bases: TGTGCCAGCAGCCATGGTGGGCAGGGATCCGAGACCCAGTACTTC.